One and the same sample provided the 30 T cell receptor beta chains below, sequenced in a study of T cells in Graves' hyperthyroidism and ophthalmopathy. The TCR beta CDR3 regions underwent amplification using RNA transcripts as the source. The HTBI set primed first-round TCR CDR3 RT-PCR. TCRdb redid the calling of the multiplex PCR reads with MiXCR, one entry per CDR3 protein. The sample has under 400,000 distinct CDR3 sequences, approximately 15% seen once. The sequenced sample consisted of blood. The source is a man aged 30 to 39 with Graves' hyperthyroidism.

This clonotype was counted between two and nine times. The chain has TRBV9 and TRBJ2-7; D may be TRBD2 (5 bases). V lost 0 bases and J 0 bases, leaving 7 bases between the germline ends. This CDR3 contains 14 residues. Germline values: CDR1 SGDLS, CDR2 YYNGEE. In DNA form, the CDR3 reads TGTGCCAGCAGCGTAGGAGCGGACTCCTACGAGCAGTACTTC. It is translated as CASSVGADSYEQYF.

This clonotype was seen more than once but under ten times. V usage is TRBV4-2 and J usage is TRBJ2-2; a possible D gene is TRBD2 (5 bases). V dropped 0 bases and J dropped 6 bases, with 8 bases sitting between them. The germline V gene encodes CDR1 LGHNA and CDR2 YNFKEQ. This CDR3 region has 14 residues. The CDR3 DNA reads as TGTGCCAGCAGCCAAGAAGCAGCGGCCGGGGAGCTGTTTTTT. This gives the protein CASSQEAAAGELFF.

This clonotype was seen repeatedly, ten times or more. This sequence joins TRBV30 and TRBJ1-6, with a possible D match to TRBD1 (6 bases). In germline, CDR1 is GTSNPN, CDR2 SVGIG (reference sequence). The CDR3 totals 13 residues. The V end was cut by 5 bases, the J end by 10 bases, with 15 bases between. Here the CDR3 reads CAWGTGGRSPLHF. CDR3 nucleotide sequence: TGTGCCTGGGGTACGGGGGGCAGGTCACCCCTCCACTTT.

The V call is TRBV30, the J call TRBJ1-2, with a weak D call TRBD1 (6 bases). Trimming removed 4 bases at V and 7 bases at J, with 13 bases between. Germline CDR1 is GTSNPN and CDR2 is SVGIG (reference sequence). The CDR3 consists of 12 residues. CDR3: CAWTRGAGGYTF. DNA of the CDR3: TGTGCCTGGACTAGGGGGGCGGGTGGCTACACCTTC.

This clonotype occurred a few times. The V call is TRBV10-3, the J call TRBJ2-3, with unresolved D. Trimming removed 6 bases from V and 2 bases from J, with 6 bases in between. The germline CDR1 and CDR2 sequences are ENHRY and SYGVKD. The CDR3 sequence is 12 residues long. The CDR3 coding sequence is TGTGCCATCAGCGGCCCCACAGATACGCAGTATTTT. It encodes CAISGPTDTQYF.

This clonotype has just a few counts. The chain has TRBV30 and TRBJ2-1, with 8 bases matching TRBD2. The germline V gene encodes CDR1 GTSNPN and CDR2 SVGIG (reference sequence). The CDR3 length is 14 residues. Trimming took 4 bases from V and 4 from J; bases not matched to a gene: 6. This CDR3 reads CAWNFAGGYNEQFF. The CDR3 coding sequence is TGTGCCTGGAATTTTGCGGGAGGTTACAATGAGCAGTTCTTC.

In this sample, this clonotype turned up many times. V and J are TRBV5-1 and TRBJ2-7, with D perhaps TRBD2 (6 bases). Trimming removed 2 bases at V and 0 bases at J, with 21 bases between. The CDR3 consists of 18 residues. Germline CDR1 SGHRS, CDR2 YFSETQ. DNA for the CDR3: TGCGCCAGCAGCTTCAGTATTGGGAGGAGCGGCAGCTCCTACGAGCAGTACTTC. It encodes CASSFSIGRSGSSYEQYF.

This clonotype was seen ten or more times. The chain is built from TRBV3-1 and TRBJ2-5; the match to TRBD2 covers 7 bases. Germline CDR1 and CDR2: LGHDT and YNNKEL (reference sequence). V dropped 2 bases and J dropped 9; count of bases not matched to a gene: 0. The CDR3 is 11 residues long. CDR3 bases: TGTGCCAGCAGCCAACGGGAGGCCCAGTACTTC. Its translation: CASSQREAQYF.

This clonotype was recorded many times. J is TRBJ2-1 and V is TRBV5-1; D uncertain. The CDR3 runs to 15 residues. The germline V gene encodes CDR1 SGHRS and CDR2 YFSETQ. Trimming cost V 7 bases and J 1 base, with 15 bases left between them. CDR3: CASHAETYSYNEQFF. CDR3 in DNA: TGCGCCAGCCATGCCGAGACATATTCCTACAATGAGCAGTTCTTC.

In this sample, this clonotype turned up many times. The chain carries TRBV11-2 and TRBJ1-1, with D hard to call. The CDR3 length is 13 residues. Germline CDR1 SGHAT, CDR2 FQNNGV. Trimming left V 2 bases short and J 4 bases short, with 8 bases between. This CDR3 is CASSLSGPTEAFF. CDR3 bases: TGTGCCAGCAGCTTATCTGGGCCCACTGAAGCTTTCTTT.

Of note for this clonotype: A much more abundant neighbour one base away suggests this may be a read error. The rearrangement uses TRBV5-1 and TRBJ1-1; D gene uncertain. Per germline, CDR1 SGHRS and CDR2 YFSETQ. V lost 4 bases, J lost 1 base, and 14 bases lay in between. The CDR3 runs 15 residues. The CDR3 DNA is TGCGCCAGCAGCCCCCCGGCAGCACCGAACACTGAAGCTTTCTTT. This translates into CASSPPAAPNTEAFF.

This clonotype was counted ten times or more. The J gene is TRBJ2-7, the V gene TRBV28, with 8 positions matching TRBD2. CDR3 length: 16 amino acids. V was pared by 5 bases and J by 1 base, with 10 bases of the junction left unmatched. Germline lookup yields CDR1 MDHEN and CDR2 SYDVKM. The CDR3 nucleotides are TGTGCCAGCAGTCCCGACCAGCGGGAGTGGTCCTACGAGCAGTACTTC. This sequence encodes CASSPDQREWSYEQYF.

V and J are TRBV6-1 and TRBJ2-3; the match to TRBD2 covers 9 bases. Looked up from germline, CDR1 is MNHNS and CDR2 is SASEGT. This CDR3 has 14 residues. Trimming took 8 bases from V and 4 from J; bases not matched to a gene: 7. CDR3 DNA: TGTGCCAGCGCTCGTAGCGGGAGCCCAGATACGCAGTATTTT. Translation gives CASARSGSPDTQYF.

The V call is TRBV29-1, the J call TRBJ2-1; perhaps TRBD2 as D (5 bases). V was clipped by 4 bases and J by 1 base, with 11 bases between them. Germline V gene data show CDR1 as SQVTM and CDR2 as ANQGSEA. The CDR3 has 14 residues. This chain's CDR3 is CSVGGRGSYNEQFF. CDR3 nucleotides: TGCAGCGTTGGCGGACGGGGATCCTACAATGAGCAGTTCTTC.

This clonotype was seen more than once but under ten times. The CDR3 here is CATSRAREYSNQPQHF. In nucleotides, the CDR3 is TGTGCCACCAGCAGAGCCAGGGAATATAGCAATCAGCCCCAGCATTTT. The rearrangement joins TRBV15 to TRBJ1-5, with D tentatively TRBD1 (5 bases). Germline loops: CDR1 LNHNV, CDR2 YYDKDF (reference sequence). The CDR3 is made up of 16 amino acids. Trimming cost V 1 base and J 0 bases, with 10 bases left between them.

The chain recombines TRBV12-3 or TRBV12-4 with TRBJ2-2; the D is unclear. This CDR3 is built from 13 residues. V was shortened by 3 bases and J by 6 bases, with 8 bases between the two germline ends. CDR3 nucleotide sequence: TGTGCCAGCAGTTTTTTGGGTGCCGGGGAGCTGTTTTTT. Translation: CASSFLGAGELFF.

In its sample, this clonotype was seen many times. The chain links TRBV5-1 to TRBJ2-7; D is possibly TRBD1 (5 bases). Trimming removed 0 bases from V and 0 bases from J, with 7 bases in between. Germline V gene lookup returns CDR1 SGHRS and CDR2 YFSETQ. This CDR3 is built from 14 residues. The CDR3 loop is CASSLAGFSYEQYF. The CDR3 DNA reads as TGCGCCAGCAGCTTGGCAGGGTTCTCCTACGAGCAGTACTTC.

This clonotype was picked up many times. The chain joins TRBV28 to TRBJ2-7; D is perhaps TRBD1 (7 bases). Trimming removed 4 bases from V and 2 bases from J, with 18 bases in between. The V gene's germline CDR1 is MDHEN and CDR2 SYDVKM. The CDR3 length is 16 residues. The CDR3 coding sequence is TGTGCCAGCAGTTCTATTCGGCGGGACAGACCCTACGAGCAGTACTTC. It codes for CASSSIRRDRPYEQYF.

This clonotype was detected many times. The chain links TRBV6-1 to TRBJ1-2, with unresolved D. Germline assignment: CDR1 MNHNS and CDR2 SASEGT. Trimming cost V 6 bases and J 4 bases, with 9 bases left between them. The CDR3 runs to 12 residues. The CDR3 region has the DNA TGTGCCAGCAGGCCCGCCGTCTATGGCTACACCTTC. Translated, it gives CASRPAVYGYTF.

This clonotype was observed a few times. In DNA form, the CDR3 reads TGTGCCAGCAGTTTATCAGAAGGGGCTACGCAGTATTTT. This gives the protein CASSLSEGATQYF. This chain joins TRBV12-3 or TRBV12-4 and TRBJ2-3; D may be TRBD1 (5 bases). The CDR3 has 13 residues. V lost 2 bases to trimming and J lost 8 bases, with 11 bases between them.

Worth noting for this clonotype: It may be a read error: a sequence one base away is much more abundant. V and J are TRBV7-3 and TRBJ2-2; D tentatively fits TRBD1 or TRBD2 (6 bases each). The germline gives CDR1 SGHTA, CDR2 FQGTGA. The CDR3 is 15 residues long. Here the CDR3 DNA reads TGTGCCAGCAGGACCTCGGGGGCGAACACCGGGGAGCCGTTTTTT. This encodes CASRTSGANTGEPFF.

This clonotype was seen at least ten times. The chain carries TRBV18 and TRBJ1-1, with D maybe TRBD1 (6 bases). V was clipped by 1 base and J by 3 bases, with 9 bases between them. This CDR3 comprises 14 residues. CDR1 is KGHSH, CDR2 LQKENI, per germline. The CDR3 region is CASSPQGEHTEAFF. The CDR3 DNA sequence: TGTGCCAGCTCACCACAGGGGGAGCACACTGAAGCTTTCTTT.

This clonotype was recorded a few times. The chain carries TRBV11-2 and TRBJ2-7, with 12 positions matching TRBD2. Germline CDR1 is SGHAT and CDR2 is FQNNGV. The CDR3 totals 17 residues. V shed 0 bases, J shed 7 bases, and the junction held 10 bases outside the gene matches. In DNA, the CDR3 is TGTGCCAGCAGCTTAGATGTAGCCCTAGCGGGAGGGGGTGAGCAGTACTTC. Translating it yields CASSLDVALAGGGEQYF.

This clonotype came up many times. This chain connects TRBV29-1 to TRBJ1-1; D ambiguous. From germline, CDR1 is SQVTM and CDR2 ANQGSEA. V lost 4 bases, J lost 1 base, and 13 bases lay in between. This CDR3 region has 14 residues. As DNA, the CDR3 is TGCAGCGTTGCGAGTCGGACCCGGAACACTGAAGCTTTCTTT. Its protein is CSVASRTRNTEAFF.

This clonotype was observed at least ten times. The DNA for the CDR3 is TGTGCCAGCAGTTTTCTCCCGGGGCAGCGAGTGAACACTGAAGCTTTCTTT. Its protein product is CASSFLPGQRVNTEAFF. The V and J genes are TRBV27 and TRBJ1-1; D might be TRBD1 (5 bases). Germline CDR1 reads MNHEY; CDR2 reads SMNVEV (reference sequence). V dropped 3 bases and J dropped 0 bases, with 17 bases sitting between them. This CDR3 has 17 amino acids.

Only a few counts were recorded for this clonotype. The chain is built from TRBV5-6 and TRBJ1-2; maybe TRBD1 (5 bases). The CDR3 has 17 amino acids. Germline V lookup: CDR1 SGHDT, CDR2 YYEEEE. The V end lost 2 bases, the J end lost 5 bases, and 22 bases lay between the germline ends. The CDR3 is CASSFSPAGEGLYGYTF. CDR3 DNA: TGTGCCAGCAGCTTTTCCCCGGCGGGGGAGGGTCTGTATGGCTACACCTTC.

In its sample, this clonotype was seen many times. This sequence joins TRBV11-3 and TRBJ1-1; 7 nucleotides line up with TRBD1. This CDR3 spans 15 amino acids. Per the germline V gene, CDR1 is SGHNT and CDR2 is YENEEA. Losses at the gene ends were 2 bases for V and 3 bases for J; bases not matched to a gene: 6. This chain's CDR3 is CASSLTRGRDTEAFF. DNA for the CDR3: TGTGCCAGCAGCTTAACCAGGGGGAGGGACACTGAAGCTTTCTTT.

This clonotype was counted between two and nine times. A much larger clone lies one base from this, so it may be a read error. The rearrangement links TRBV30 to TRBJ2-1; 10 nucleotides match TRBD2. Germline V gene data show CDR1 as GTSNPN and CDR2 as SVGIG (reference sequence). The CDR3 length is 16 residues. J gave up 9 bases and V 0 bases, and 11 bases lay outside the gene matches. The CDR3 sequence is CAWSVSASGRGSEQFF. In DNA, the CDR3 is TGTGCCTGGAGTGTATCGGCTAGCGGGAGAGGGAGTGAGCAGTTCTTC.

This clonotype was detected ten times or more. This rearrangement joins TRBV5-6 to TRBJ2-2, with D perhaps matching TRBD1 or TRBD2 (5 bases each). The V end was cut by 4 bases, the J end by 6 bases, with 19 bases between. The germline gives CDR1 SGHDT, CDR2 YYEEEE. The length of the CDR3 is 16 residues. CDR3 DNA: TGTGCCAGCAGCCAGGGACCACCGACCCGGGCCGGGGAGCTGTTTTTT. Encoded protein: CASSQGPPTRAGELFF.

This clonotype was observed a few times. This chain connects TRBV30 to TRBJ2-7; 9 positions match TRBD1. Trimming at V came to 4 bases and at J to 5 bases, leaving 9 bases not matched to a gene. The CDR3 is 14 amino acids. Germline V gene sequence: CDR1 GTSNPN, CDR2 SVGIG (reference sequence). The CDR3, as DNA: TGTGCCTGGATGGACAGGGGCCCTCGACACGAGCAGTACTTC. Translated: CAWMDRGPRHEQYF.